The clone carrying this T cell receptor (beta chain) appeared once. As yet, its antigen is unknown. V lost 5 bases and J lost 3; bases outside the gene matches: 5. This CDR3 spans 15 amino acids. CDR1 and CDR2 from the germline V gene are SGHNT and YENEEA. These data come from a study of cytomegalovirus exposure and HLA in healthy donors. Using immunoSEQ multiplex PCR, the repertoire was profiled, and TCRdb retains in-frame clones only, with some absent. The sample yields fewer than 150,000 clones, around nine tenths seen once. Study observations and caveats: First-cohort TCR clusters were later found to tend to co-occur in the 120 or so validation repertoires. In vitro confirmation showed three CMV-associated chains to be CMV antigen specific.

Source material: PBMCs. This TCR was recovered from a man younger than 35 in good health and CMV-seropositive. The chain is built from TRBV11-3 and TRBJ2-1; 9 nucleotides line up with TRBD2. The CDR3: CASSAGGGGYNEQFF. The CDR3 DNA reads TGTGCCAGCAGCGCTGGCGGGGGGGGCTACAATGAGCAGTTCTTC.